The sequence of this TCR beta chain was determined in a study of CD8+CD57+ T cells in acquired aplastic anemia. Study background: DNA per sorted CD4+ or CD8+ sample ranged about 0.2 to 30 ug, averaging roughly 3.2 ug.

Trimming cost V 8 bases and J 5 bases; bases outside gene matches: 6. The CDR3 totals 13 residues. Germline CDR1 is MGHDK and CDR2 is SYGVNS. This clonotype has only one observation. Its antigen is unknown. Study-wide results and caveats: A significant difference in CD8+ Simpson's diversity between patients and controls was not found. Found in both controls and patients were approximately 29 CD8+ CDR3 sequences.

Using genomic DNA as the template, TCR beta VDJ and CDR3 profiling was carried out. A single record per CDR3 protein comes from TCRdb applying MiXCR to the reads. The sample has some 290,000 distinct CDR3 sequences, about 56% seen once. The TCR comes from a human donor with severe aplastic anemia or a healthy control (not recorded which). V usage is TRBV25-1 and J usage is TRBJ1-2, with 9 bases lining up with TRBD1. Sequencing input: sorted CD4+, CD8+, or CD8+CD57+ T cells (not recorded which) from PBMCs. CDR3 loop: CASVRGQGYGYTF. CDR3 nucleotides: TGTGCCAGCGTTCGGGGACAGGGTTATGGCTACACCTTC.